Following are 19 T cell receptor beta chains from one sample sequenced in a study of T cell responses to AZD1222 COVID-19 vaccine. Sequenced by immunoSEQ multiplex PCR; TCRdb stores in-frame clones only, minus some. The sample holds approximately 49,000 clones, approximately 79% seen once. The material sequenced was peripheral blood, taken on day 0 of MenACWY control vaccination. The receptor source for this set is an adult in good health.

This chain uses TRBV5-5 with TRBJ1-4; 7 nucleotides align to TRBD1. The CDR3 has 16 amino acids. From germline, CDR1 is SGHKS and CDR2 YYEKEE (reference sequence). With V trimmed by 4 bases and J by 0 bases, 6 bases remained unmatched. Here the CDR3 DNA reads TGTGCCAGCAGCCCGGGGACAGTTGCAACTAATGAAAAACTGTTTTTT. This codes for CASSPGTVATNEKLFF. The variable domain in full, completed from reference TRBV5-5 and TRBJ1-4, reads DAGVTQSPTHLIKTRGQQVTLRCSPISGHKSVSWYQQVLGQGPQFIFQYYEKEERGRGNFPDRFSARQFPNYSSELNVNALLLGDSALYLCASSPGTVATNEKLFFGSGTQLSVL.

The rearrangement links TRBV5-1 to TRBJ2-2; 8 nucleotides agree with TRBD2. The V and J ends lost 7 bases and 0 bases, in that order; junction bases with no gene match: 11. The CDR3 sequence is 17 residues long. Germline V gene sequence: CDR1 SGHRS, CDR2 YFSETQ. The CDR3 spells CASRGGDRQSNTGELFF. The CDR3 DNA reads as TGCGCCAGCCGGGGGGGCGACAGACAATCGAACACCGGGGAGCTGTTTTTT.

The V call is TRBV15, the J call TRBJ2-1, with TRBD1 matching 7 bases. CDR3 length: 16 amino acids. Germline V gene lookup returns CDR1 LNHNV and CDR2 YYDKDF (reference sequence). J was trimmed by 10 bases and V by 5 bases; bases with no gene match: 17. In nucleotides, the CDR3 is TGTGCCACCAGCCTCGCCCGGACAGGTTGGCCATTAGAGCAGTTCTTC. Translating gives CATSLARTGWPLEQFF.

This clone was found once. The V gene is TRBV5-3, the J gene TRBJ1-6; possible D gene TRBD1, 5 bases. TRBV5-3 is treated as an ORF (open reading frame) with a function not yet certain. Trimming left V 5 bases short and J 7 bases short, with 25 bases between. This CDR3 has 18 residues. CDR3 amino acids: CARRAAGPPSLRNSPLHF. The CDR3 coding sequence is TGTGCCAGAAGGGCGGCAGGGCCTCCCTCCTTAAGGAATTCACCCCTCCACTTT.

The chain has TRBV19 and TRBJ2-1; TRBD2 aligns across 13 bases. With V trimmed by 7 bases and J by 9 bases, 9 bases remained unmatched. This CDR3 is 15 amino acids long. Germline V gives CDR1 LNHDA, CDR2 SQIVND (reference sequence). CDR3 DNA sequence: TGTGCCAGTAACCCACTAGCGGGAGGGCCAAGTGAGCAGTTCTTC. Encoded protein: CASNPLAGGPSEQFF.

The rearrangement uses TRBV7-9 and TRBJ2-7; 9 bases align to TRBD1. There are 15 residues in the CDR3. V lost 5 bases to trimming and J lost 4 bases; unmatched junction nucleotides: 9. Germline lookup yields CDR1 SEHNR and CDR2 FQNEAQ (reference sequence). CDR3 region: CASSAFRDRAYEQYF. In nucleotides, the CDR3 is TGTGCCAGCAGCGCTTTTCGGGACAGGGCTTACGAGCAGTACTTC.

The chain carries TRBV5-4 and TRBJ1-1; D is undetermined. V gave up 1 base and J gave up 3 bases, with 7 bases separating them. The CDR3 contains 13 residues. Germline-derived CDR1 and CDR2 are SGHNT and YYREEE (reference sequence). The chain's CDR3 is CASSLIWDTEAFF. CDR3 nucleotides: TGTGCCAGCAGCTTGATTTGGGACACTGAAGCTTTCTTT.

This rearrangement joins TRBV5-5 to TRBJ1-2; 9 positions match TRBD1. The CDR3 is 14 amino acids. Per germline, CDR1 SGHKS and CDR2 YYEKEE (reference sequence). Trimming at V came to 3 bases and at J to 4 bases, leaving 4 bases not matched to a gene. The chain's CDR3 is CASSYQGQGYGYTF. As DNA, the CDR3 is TGTGCCAGCAGCTATCAGGGACAGGGCTATGGCTACACCTTC.

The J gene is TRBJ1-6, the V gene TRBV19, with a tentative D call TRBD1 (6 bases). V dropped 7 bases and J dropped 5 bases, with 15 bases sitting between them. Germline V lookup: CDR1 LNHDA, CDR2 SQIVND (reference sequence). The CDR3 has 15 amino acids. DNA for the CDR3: TGTGCCAGTATCCCAAACGGACAGAATAATTCACCCCTCCACTTT. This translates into CASIPNGQNNSPLHF. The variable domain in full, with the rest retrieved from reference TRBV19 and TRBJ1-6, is DGGITQSPKYLFRKEGQNVTLSCEQNLNHDAMYWYRQDPGQGLRLIYYSQIVNDFQKGDIAEGYSVSREKKESFPLTVTSAQKNPTAFYLCASIPNGQNNSPLHFGNGTRLTVT.

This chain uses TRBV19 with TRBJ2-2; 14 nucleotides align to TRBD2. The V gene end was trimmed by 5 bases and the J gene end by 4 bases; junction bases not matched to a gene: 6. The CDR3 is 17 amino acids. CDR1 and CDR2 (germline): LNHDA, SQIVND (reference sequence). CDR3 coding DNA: TGTGCCAGTAGTCCCCGGACTAGCGGGAGGACCACCGGGGAGCTGTTTTTT. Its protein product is CASSPRTSGRTTGELFF. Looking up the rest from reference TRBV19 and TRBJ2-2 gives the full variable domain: DGGITQSPKYLFRKEGQNVTLSCEQNLNHDAMYWYRQDPGQGLRLIYYSQIVNDFQKGDIAEGYSVSREKKESFPLTVTSAQKNPTAFYLCASSPRTSGRTTGELFFGEGSRLTVL.

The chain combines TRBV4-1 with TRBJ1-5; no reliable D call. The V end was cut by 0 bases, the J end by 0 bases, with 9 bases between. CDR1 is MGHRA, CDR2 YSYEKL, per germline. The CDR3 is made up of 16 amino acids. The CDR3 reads CASSQDTEYSNQPQHF. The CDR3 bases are TGCGCCAGCAGCCAAGATACAGAATATAGCAATCAGCCCCAGCATTTT.

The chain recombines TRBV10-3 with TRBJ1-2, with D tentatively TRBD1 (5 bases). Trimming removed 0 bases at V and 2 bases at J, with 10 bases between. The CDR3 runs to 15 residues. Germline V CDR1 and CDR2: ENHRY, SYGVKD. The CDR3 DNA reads TGTGCCATCAGTGAGTCGACAGCTCTCAACTATGGCTACACCTTC. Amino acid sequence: CAISESTALNYGYTF.

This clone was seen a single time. The CDR3 DNA follows: TGTGCCAGCAGTACTAGGGGACAGGTTAATGAAAAACTGTTTTTT. This gives the protein CASSTRGQVNEKLFF. This rearrangement joins TRBV7-9 to TRBJ1-4, with TRBD1 matching over 8 bases. The CDR3 runs 15 residues. The germline V gene has CDR1 SEHNR and CDR2 FQNEAQ (reference sequence). The ends lost 6 bases at V and 4 bases at J; junction bases unmatched: 7. Looking up the rest from reference TRBV7-9 and TRBJ1-4 gives the full variable domain: DTGVSQNPRHKITKRGQNVTFRCDPISEHNRLYWYRQTLGQGPEFLTYFQNEAQLEKSRLLSDRFSAERPKGSFSTLEIQRTEQGDSAMYLCASSTRGQVNEKLFFGSGTQLSVL.

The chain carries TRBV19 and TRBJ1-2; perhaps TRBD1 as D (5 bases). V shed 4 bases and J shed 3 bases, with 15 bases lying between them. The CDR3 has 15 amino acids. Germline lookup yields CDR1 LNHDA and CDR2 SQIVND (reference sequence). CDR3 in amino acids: CASSSRQGGDYGYTF. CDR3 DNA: TGTGCCAGTAGTAGTCGGCAGGGCGGGGACTATGGCTACACCTTC.

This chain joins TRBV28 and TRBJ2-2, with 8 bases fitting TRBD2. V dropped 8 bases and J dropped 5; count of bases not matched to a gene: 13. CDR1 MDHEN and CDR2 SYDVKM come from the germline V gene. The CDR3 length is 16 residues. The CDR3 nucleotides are TGTGCCAGCCTCCCGGGAGGGCAGGGACTAACCGGGGAGCTGTTTTTT. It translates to CASLPGGQGLTGELFF.

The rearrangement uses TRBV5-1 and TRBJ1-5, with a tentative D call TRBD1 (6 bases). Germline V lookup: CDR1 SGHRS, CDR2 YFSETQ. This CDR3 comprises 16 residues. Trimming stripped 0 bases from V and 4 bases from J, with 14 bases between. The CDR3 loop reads CASSLGDSGTNQPQHF. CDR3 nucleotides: TGCGCCAGCAGCTTGGGAGACTCAGGGACAAATCAGCCCCAGCATTTT.

Written as DNA, the CDR3 is TGTGCCTGCGTCTCAGGGGCTCCAAATTCACCCCTCCACTTT. The encoded protein is CACVSGAPNSPLHF. The chain joins TRBV30 to TRBJ1-6; TRBD1 might be the D (6 bases). The CDR3 spans 14 residues. Trimming took 6 bases from V and 7 from J, leaving 16 bases between them. The germline V gene has CDR1 GTSNPN and CDR2 SVGIG (reference sequence). Filled out from reference TRBV30 and TRBJ1-6, the complete variable domain reads SQTIHQWPATLVQPVGSPLSLECTVEGTSNPNLYWYRQAAGRGLQLLFYSVGIGQISSEVPQNLSASRPQDRQFILSSKKLLLSDSGFYLCACVSGAPNSPLHFGNGTRLTVT.

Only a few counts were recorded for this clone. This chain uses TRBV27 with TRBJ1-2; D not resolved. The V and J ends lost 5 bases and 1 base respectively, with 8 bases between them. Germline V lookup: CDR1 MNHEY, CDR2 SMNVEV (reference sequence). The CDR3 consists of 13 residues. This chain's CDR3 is CASSPDGNYGYTF. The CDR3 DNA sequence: TGTGCCAGCAGTCCCGACGGTAACTATGGCTACACCTTC.

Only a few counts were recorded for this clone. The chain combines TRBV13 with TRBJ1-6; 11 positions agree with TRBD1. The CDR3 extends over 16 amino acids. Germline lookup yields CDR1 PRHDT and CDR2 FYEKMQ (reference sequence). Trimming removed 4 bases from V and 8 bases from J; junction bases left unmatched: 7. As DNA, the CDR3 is TGTGCCAGCAGCTCTCCGGGACAGGGGGGGTATTCACCCCTCCACTTT. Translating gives CASSSPGQGGYSPLHF.